This TCR beta chain is from a study of blood T cell repertoires in COVID-19. Only in-frame clones appear in the TCRdb table, and some are missing; sequencing was by immunoSEQ multiplex PCR. The table includes about 90,000 clones, roughly 80% detected once. V was trimmed by 10 bases and J by 5 bases, leaving 20 bases between them. The germline V gene has CDR1 LNHDA and CDR2 SQIVND (reference sequence). This CDR3 has 14 amino acids. The TCR comes from a man older than 75 with active or convalescent COVID-19. Sequencing was carried out using peripheral blood. The gene calls are TRBV19 and TRBJ1-2; D is perhaps TRBD1 (6 bases). CDR3 coding DNA: TGTGCCACCCGACCACAGGGTGTCCCTTATGGCTACACCTTC. This codes for CATRPQGVPYGYTF.